Below are 20 T cell receptor beta chains sequenced from a single sample in a study of a mutant IDH1 vaccine in newly diagnosed glioma. The table came from immunoSEQ multiplex PCR; TCRdb's copy has only in-frame clones and leaves some out. The sample includes about 26,000 clones, around four fifths of them seen just once. The time point was: week 35, safety follow-up. The study gave 300 ug of mutant IDH1 20-mer peptide per vaccine dose, with topical imiquimod. Which antigens these TCRs recognize remains unknown. Sample: PBMCs, taken from a glioma patient whose treatment included an IDH1 peptide vaccine. The receptor source for this set is a man aged 25 to 40 with glioma.

The chain joins TRBV30 to TRBJ2-1; 9 bases are a match to TRBD1. Trimming at V came to 3 bases and at J to 5 bases, leaving 20 bases not matched to a gene. The CDR3 extends over 19 amino acids. Germline V gene data show CDR1 as GTSNPN and CDR2 as SVGIG (reference sequence). CDR3 DNA: TGTGCCTGGAGGGTAGACGGCCGAATAGGACAGGGGAGGAACAATGAGCAGTTCTTC. Translation: CAWRVDGRIGQGRNNEQFF.

The rearrangement links TRBV5-1 to TRBJ1-5; D is unresolved. This CDR3 spans 14 amino acids. Germline V CDR1 and CDR2: SGHRS, YFSETQ. With 0 bases removed from V and 7 bases from J, the gap between germline ends came to 11 bases. CDR3 nucleotide sequence: TGCGCCAGCAGCTTGGGAGGAACCGGCCAGCCCCAGCATTTT. This codes for CASSLGGTGQPQHF.

This chain connects TRBV5-1 to TRBJ2-1; 10 nucleotides match TRBD2. Germline lookup yields CDR1 SGHRS and CDR2 YFSETQ. The junction had 2 bases not matched to a gene; V was cut back by 0 bases and J by 2 bases. This CDR3 contains 16 residues. The CDR3 protein is CASSLVAGGPYNEQFF. The CDR3 region has the DNA TGCGCCAGCAGCTTGGTAGCGGGAGGTCCCTACAATGAGCAGTTCTTC.

V is TRBV29-1 and J is TRBJ2-1; D is possibly TRBD1 or TRBD2 (6 bases each). The CDR3 covers 12 residues. From germline, CDR1 is SQVTM and CDR2 ANQGSEA. V lost 4 bases and J lost 8, with 12 bases in between. The CDR3 nucleotides read TGCAGCGTTGTCAAGGGGGAGGATGAGCAGTTCTTC. This sequence encodes CSVVKGEDEQFF.

The rearrangement uses TRBV2 and TRBJ1-1, with D hard to call. Germline CDR1 SNHLY, CDR2 FYNNEI. The CDR3 has 14 amino acids. V lost 9 bases to trimming and J lost 6 bases, with 20 bases between them. The CDR3 DNA is TGTGCCAGTAAGAGAGTCGAAGCCGTGCCTGAAGCTTTCTTT. Amino acid sequence: CASKRVEAVPEAFF.

The CDR3 DNA reads as TGCGCCAGCTTCGGAGGGGGGGCCGAGGGCAATCAGCCCCAGCATTTT. Translation gives CASFGGGAEGNQPQHF. This chain connects TRBV5-1 to TRBJ1-5, with a possible D match to TRBD1 (6 bases). The CDR3 is 16 residues long. CDR1 SGHRS and CDR2 YFSETQ come from the germline V gene. The V and J ends lost 7 bases and 2 bases respectively, with 19 bases between them.

The chain carries TRBV18 and TRBJ2-5, with TRBD1 identical over 10 bases. The V gene's germline CDR1 is KGHSH and CDR2 LQKENI. CDR3 length: 16 amino acids. The V gene end was trimmed by 3 bases and the J gene end by 0 bases; junction bases not matched to a gene: 4. The CDR3 nucleotides are TGTGCCAGCTCACCGTGGACAGGGGGACACCAAGAGACCCAGTACTTC. Translating it yields CASSPWTGGHQETQYF.

This clone was recorded a few times. This rearrangement joins TRBV30 to TRBJ1-5, with unresolved D. This CDR3 has 13 amino acids. V was trimmed by 0 bases and J by 3 bases, leaving 6 bases between them. The V gene's germline CDR1 is GTSNPN and CDR2 SVGIG (reference sequence). CDR3 protein: CAWSVPNNQPQHF. The CDR3 bases are TGTGCCTGGAGTGTACCGAACAATCAGCCCCAGCATTTT.

The chain combines TRBV28 with TRBJ2-3; 9 bases line up with TRBD2. From germline, CDR1 is MDHEN and CDR2 SYDVKM. The ends lost 6 bases at V and 5 bases at J; junction bases unmatched: 6. This CDR3 is built from 14 residues. CDR3 nucleotides: TGTGCCAGCAGGAAGGGACTAGCTGTAGATACGCAGTATTTT. Residues: CASRKGLAVDTQYF.

This chain uses TRBV7-6 with TRBJ2-1, with D perhaps TRBD2 (7 bases). The CDR3 sequence is 20 residues long. Germline values: CDR1 SGHVS, CDR2 FNYEAQ. Between the trimmed V and J ends, which lost 0 bases and 4 bases, there was a span of 25 bases. The CDR3 bases are TGTGCCAGCAGCTTAGCACGTAGGCAGGGGATAGCGGGCTTTTACAATGAGCAGTTCTTC. The encoded protein is CASSLARRQGIAGFYNEQFF.

The V gene is TRBV7-2, the J gene TRBJ2-1; 7 nucleotides line up with TRBD2. CDR1 and CDR2 from the germline V gene are SGHTA and FQGNSA. V lost 0 bases, J lost 9 bases, and 8 bases stayed unmatched. This CDR3 is 15 amino acids long. In nucleotides, the CDR3 is TGTGCCAGCAGCTTAGCGCAGAGGGGAGGGACTGAGCAGTTCTTC. Its translation: CASSLAQRGGTEQFF.

V usage is TRBV28 and J usage is TRBJ1-1, with D possibly matching TRBD1 (5 bases). The V and J ends lost 4 bases and 3 bases respectively, with 27 bases between them. The CDR3 is made up of 19 amino acids. Germline CDR1 MDHEN, CDR2 SYDVKM. CDR3 coding DNA: TGTGCCAGCAGTTCACCATCCGTGGGACGGACTTCACGGTACACTGAAGCTTTCTTT. It encodes CASSSPSVGRTSRYTEAFF.

J is TRBJ2-7 and V is TRBV4-1, with 7 positions matching TRBD1. CDR1 is MGHRA, CDR2 YSYEKL, per germline. This CDR3 has 15 amino acids. V was pared by 2 bases and J by 0 bases, with 4 bases of the junction left unmatched. The DNA of the CDR3 is TGCGCCAGCAGCCAAAGCCCAGGGGGCTCCTACGAGCAGTACTTC. It is translated as CASSQSPGGSYEQYF.

The chain employs TRBV15 and TRBJ2-5; 13 nucleotides agree with TRBD2. CDR3 length equals 21 residues. Per germline, CDR1 LNHNV and CDR2 YYDKDF (reference sequence). V was pared by 3 bases and J by 1 base, with 17 bases of the junction left unmatched. CDR3 coding DNA: TGTGCCACCAGCAGGGAACGCGGACTAGCGGGAGTAGGGGGACGCCAAGAGACCCAGTACTTC. It codes for CATSRERGLAGVGGRQETQYF. The whole variable domain, filled in from reference TRBV15 and TRBJ2-5, reads DAMVIQNPRYQVTQFGKPVTLSCSQTLNHNVMYWYQQKSSQAPKLLFHYYDKDFNNEADTPDNFQSRRPNTSFCFLDIRSPGLGDTAMYLCATSRERGLAGVGGRQETQYFGPGTRLLVL.

The rearrangement links TRBV4-1 to TRBJ2-2; 7 bases are shared with TRBD1. The V and J ends lost 4 bases and 1 base, in that order; junction bases with no gene match: 9. This CDR3 comprises 17 residues. Germline V lookup: CDR1 MGHRA, CDR2 YSYEKL. In DNA, the CDR3 is TGCGCCAGCAGCCCATATGCTCAGGGGGTGAACACCGGGGAGCTGTTTTTT. It translates to CASSPYAQGVNTGELFF.

The genes are TRBV7-9 and TRBJ1-5; D possibly corresponds to TRBD1 (5 bases). CDR3 length equals 13 residues. Per the germline V gene, CDR1 is SEHNR and CDR2 is FQNEAQ (reference sequence). V lost 0 bases, J lost 12 bases, and 12 bases lay in between. The CDR3 here is CASSLAGTAGQHF. In nucleotides, the CDR3 is TGTGCCAGCAGCTTAGCAGGGACGGCCGGCCAGCATTTT.

The chain is built from TRBV7-8 and TRBJ1-4, with a possible D match to TRBD1 (5 bases). V was shortened by 4 bases and J by 8 bases, with 20 bases between the two germline ends. The germline CDR1 and CDR2 sequences are SGHVS and FQNEAQ. The CDR3 extends over 16 amino acids. CDR3 sequence reads: CASSWAKPRPGEKLFF. The DNA for the CDR3 is TGTGCCAGCAGCTGGGCGAAACCCAGGCCAGGGGAAAAACTGTTTTTT.

The genes are TRBV6-5 and TRBJ2-7; TRBD1 might be the D (7 bases). V lost 6 bases, J lost 7 bases, and 16 bases lay in between. In germline, CDR1 is MNHEY, CDR2 SVGAGI. The CDR3 is 13 amino acids. The CDR3 sequence is CASRLGGAGEQYF. CDR3 nucleotides: TGTGCCAGCAGGTTAGGGGGCGCGGGGGAGCAGTACTTC.

This chain connects TRBV30 to TRBJ2-1; 9 nucleotides agree with TRBD1. In germline, CDR1 is GTSNPN, CDR2 SVGIG (reference sequence). CDR3 size: 15 residues. V shed 5 bases and J 2 bases; nucleotides not matched to a gene: 7. The CDR3 spells CAWDPDRGAYNEQFF. The CDR3 DNA sequence: TGTGCCTGGGACCCCGACAGGGGGGCCTACAATGAGCAGTTCTTC. Full variable domain (missing parts from reference TRBV30 and TRBJ2-1): SQTIHQWPATLVQPVGSPLSLECTVEGTSNPNLYWYRQAAGRGLQLLFYSVGIGQISSEVPQNLSASRPQDRQFILSSKKLLLSDSGFYLCAWDPDRGAYNEQFFGPGTRLTVL.

A single count supports this clone. The J gene is TRBJ2-7, the V gene TRBV4-1; TRBD1 agrees at 9 bases. Per the germline V gene, CDR1 is MGHRA and CDR2 is YSYEKL. The CDR3 spans 16 residues. With V trimmed by 4 bases and J by 1 base, 8 bases remained unmatched. The CDR3 DNA follows: TGCGCCAGCAGCCTCCCCCGGACAGGGGAGTCCTACGAGCAGTACTTC. Its protein product is CASSLPRTGESYEQYF.